The 25 T cell receptor beta chains below come from one sample, sequenced in a study of CD8 T cells in Susac syndrome (dated 2019 in TCRdb). The library was generated by the immunoSEQ multiplex PCR assay. RNA was extracted using the RNeasy kit, and about 0.5 to 1 ug of the RNA was reverse transcribed with random hexamers. TCRdb trimmed public reads at Q25 via fastp, called clones via MiXCR and kept in-frame beta chains. Rows merge per CDR3 protein into single entries with the most common DNA and genes. This sample holds 70,000 or so distinct CDR3 sequences; roughly 95% were observed only once. The top ten clonotypes cover 0.3% to 0.4% of the sample. The specimen was CD8+ T cells from PBMCs. These receptors all come from a human donor with multiple sclerosis.

The chain uses TRBV13 and TRBJ2-3, with D unclear. Between the trimmed V and J ends, which lost 8 bases and 5 bases, there was a span of 8 bases. Germline values: CDR1 PRHDT, CDR2 FYEKMQ (reference sequence). The length of the CDR3 is 11 residues. The DNA for the CDR3 is TGTGCCAGCTCAAGGGAAGATACGCAGTATTTT. It translates to CASSREDTQYF.

The V gene is TRBV9, the J gene TRBJ2-5, with D perhaps assigned TRBD1 or TRBD2 (5 bases each). In germline, CDR1 is SGDLS, CDR2 YYNGEE. This CDR3 region has 15 residues. V shed 3 bases and J shed 5 bases, with 17 bases lying between them. The chain's CDR3 is CASSGWDRAGETQYF. In nucleotides, the CDR3 is TGTGCCAGCAGCGGATGGGACCGCGCAGGGGAGACCCAGTACTTC. The whole variable domain, filled in from reference TRBV9 and TRBJ2-5, reads DSGVTQTPKHLITATGQRVTLRCSPRSGDLSVYWYQQSLDQGLQFLIQYYNGEERAKGNILERFSAQQFPDLHSELNLSSLELGDSALYFCASSGWDRAGETQYFGPGTRLLVL.

The chain has TRBV13 and TRBJ2-1; D could derive from TRBD1 or TRBD2 (5 bases each). The ends were cut back, 5 bases at V and 0 bases at J, with 11 bases in the middle. This CDR3 has 15 residues. Germline V gives CDR1 PRHDT, CDR2 FYEKMQ (reference sequence). The CDR3 DNA sequence: TGTGCCAGCAGCCCCCGGGACGGCTCCTACAATGAGCAGTTCTTC. Translation gives CASSPRDGSYNEQFF. Using reference TRBV13 and TRBJ2-1 for the parts outside the CDR3, the full variable domain is AAGVIQSPRHLIKEKRETATLKCYPIPRHDTVYWYQQGPGQDPQFLISFYEKMQSDKGSIPDRFSAQQFSDYHSELNMSSLELGDSALYFCASSPRDGSYNEQFFGPGTRLTVL.

This clonotype was counted a single time. The chain has TRBV30 and TRBJ2-7; unclear D gene. V was shortened by 0 bases and J by 5 bases, with 8 bases between the two germline ends. The germline V gene encodes CDR1 GTSNPN and CDR2 SVGIG (reference sequence). The CDR3 loop spans 12 amino acids. CDR3 bases: TGTGCCTGGAGTGTAAAGGGTAACGAGCAGTACTTC. This gives the protein CAWSVKGNEQYF.

The CDR3 sequence is CASSGDTPYEQYF. The CDR3, as DNA: TGTGCCAGCAGTGGGGACACCCCCTACGAGCAGTACTTC. The J gene is TRBJ2-7, the V gene TRBV12-3 or TRBV12-4; TRBD1 is a possible D gene (6 bases). V lost 5 bases, J lost 2 bases, and 10 bases lay in between. The CDR3 is made up of 13 amino acids.

CDR3 in DNA: TGTGCCAGCAGCTTAATTGGGACTACCGTTTCAGATACGCAGTATTTT. Amino acid sequence: CASSLIGTTVSDTQYF. The V gene is TRBV7-3, the J gene TRBJ2-3; TRBD2 aligns across 7 bases. From germline, CDR1 is SGHTA and CDR2 FQGTGA. This CDR3 has 16 amino acids. V gave up 1 base and J gave up 4 bases; unmatched junction bases: 8.

The chain joins TRBV6-1 to TRBJ1-2; no reliable D call. V was trimmed by 4 bases and J by 3 bases, leaving 3 bases between them. The length of the CDR3 is 11 residues. Germline CDR1 MNHNS, CDR2 SASEGT. DNA of the CDR3: TGTGCCAGCAGTGTTCACTATGGCTACACCTTC. It is translated as CASSVHYGYTF.

Written as DNA, the CDR3 is TGTGCCAGCAGCACATCCGGGACAGGGAGTCACTACGAGCAGTACTTC. As protein: CASSTSGTGSHYEQYF. This chain uses TRBV7-9 with TRBJ2-7; TRBD1 agrees at 9 bases. The CDR3 is 16 amino acids. Germline trimming cut 5 bases from V and 3 bases from J; bases unmatched to any gene: 11. From germline, CDR1 is SEHNR and CDR2 FQNEAQ (reference sequence).

This clonotype was seen a single time. The V gene is TRBV12-3 or TRBV12-4, the J gene TRBJ2-1, with 8 nucleotides matching TRBD2. The trim removed 3 bases at V and 4 bases at J, leaving 2 bases unmatched. CDR3 length equals 14 residues. The CDR3 is CASSFSGDYNEQFF. The CDR3 region has the DNA TGTGCCAGCAGTTTTAGCGGGGATTACAATGAGCAGTTCTTC.

The sample holds one count of this clonotype. This rearrangement joins TRBV4-1 to TRBJ2-2; D gene ambiguous. Trimming left V 2 bases short and J 6 bases short, with 10 bases between. This CDR3 has 14 residues. Germline assignment: CDR1 MGHRA and CDR2 YSYEKL. The CDR3 loop is CASSQPGSAGELFF. CDR3 nucleotide sequence: TGCGCCAGCAGCCAACCAGGTAGTGCCGGGGAGCTGTTTTTT.

The CDR3 nucleotides are TGTGCCAGCAGCTCAACTATCCTCTTACAGGGGCGGGACACCGGGGAGCTGTTTTTT. Protein sequence: CASSSTILLQGRDTGELFF. The V and J genes are TRBV7-9 and TRBJ2-2, with 7 positions matching TRBD1. Trimming at V came to 4 bases and at J to 3 bases, leaving 17 bases not matched to a gene. The CDR3 has 19 residues. Germline V CDR1 and CDR2: SEHNR, FQNEAQ (reference sequence).

The chain carries TRBV27 and TRBJ2-7, with D possibly TRBD1 on 6 matching bases. Germline-derived CDR1 and CDR2 are MNHEY and SMNVEV (reference sequence). The V and J ends lost 0 bases and 4 bases respectively, with 13 bases between them. This CDR3 is built from 15 residues. The CDR3 loop reads CASSLSSQGYYEQYF. As DNA, the CDR3 is TGTGCCAGCAGTTTATCGTCACAGGGCTATTACGAGCAGTACTTC.

In this sample, this clonotype turned up once. The gene calls are TRBV9 and TRBJ1-1; possible D gene TRBD1, 5 bases. The CDR3 totals 13 residues. With 0 bases removed from V and 10 bases from J, the gap between germline ends came to 13 bases. Germline CDR1 and CDR2: SGDLS and YYNGEE. CDR3 sequence reads: CASSVGEGQGAFF. The CDR3, as DNA: TGTGCCAGCAGCGTAGGGGAGGGGCAAGGAGCTTTCTTT.

This sequence joins TRBV12-3 or TRBV12-4 and TRBJ2-7; D gene uncertain. The V gene lost 4 bases and the J gene lost 4 bases, with 8 bases spanning the gap. The length of the CDR3 is 12 residues. In DNA form, the CDR3 reads TGTGCCAGCAGTTCCTACTTATACGAGCAGTACTTC. It specifies CASSSYLYEQYF.

The chain couples TRBV20-1 to TRBJ1-1, with a possible D match to TRBD1 (6 bases). This CDR3 has 13 amino acids. CDR1 and CDR2 (germline): DFQATT, SNEGSKA (reference sequence). Between the trimmed V and J ends, which lost 5 bases and 2 bases, there was a span of 12 bases. The CDR3 DNA sequence: TGCAGTGCTCAATGGACAGCTAACACTGAAGCTTTCTTT. Its protein is CSAQWTANTEAFF.

The V gene is TRBV9, the J gene TRBJ2-7; the D call may be TRBD1 or TRBD2 (5 bases each). Per the germline V gene, CDR1 is SGDLS and CDR2 is YYNGEE. The V end was cut by 4 bases, the J end by 4 bases, with 15 bases between. The CDR3 consists of 14 residues. In DNA form, the CDR3 reads TGTGCCAGCAGCCTAGGAGGCCGACAGTACGAGCAGTACTTC. Amino acids: CASSLGGRQYEQYF.

The genes are TRBV12-3 or TRBV12-4 and TRBJ1-5; D is ambiguous. This CDR3 region has 14 residues. The germline V and J ends were trimmed by 1 base and 4 bases, with 8 bases remaining between them. The CDR3 spells CASSLGQRNQPQHF. CDR3 bases: TGTGCCAGCAGTTTAGGGCAGCGAAATCAGCCCCAGCATTTT.

The chain is built from TRBV5-1 and TRBJ1-2; possibly TRBD1 for D (5 bases). The CDR3 runs 13 residues. CDR1 is SGHRS, CDR2 YFSETQ, per germline. The V end lost 7 bases, the J end lost 3 bases, and 13 bases lay between the germline ends. DNA of the CDR3: TGCGCCAGCCACAGTGACAGTGACTATGGCTACACCTTC. Amino acids: CASHSDSDYGYTF.

J is TRBJ1-5 and V is TRBV30, with D uncertain. V lost 5 bases, J lost 9 bases, and 23 bases lay in between. The CDR3 length is 15 residues. Germline loops: CDR1 GTSNPN, CDR2 SVGIG (reference sequence). The CDR3 DNA reads TGTGCCTGGGCCCTGACGGACGGACCTCGATGGCCCCAGCATTTT. The encoded protein is CAWALTDGPRWPQHF.

The chain recombines TRBV12-3 or TRBV12-4 with TRBJ2-4; the D gene could be TRBD1 or TRBD2 (5 bases each). The CDR3 loop spans 16 amino acids. Trimming left V 5 bases short and J 0 bases short, with 14 bases between. Here the CDR3 reads CASSPGTSVAKNIQYF. CDR3 sequence (DNA): TGTGCCAGCAGTCCCGGGACCTCGGTAGCCAAAAACATTCAGTACTTC.

The chain carries TRBV12-3 or TRBV12-4 and TRBJ1-2; D is uncertain. The CDR3 sequence is 14 residues long. V was clipped by 3 bases and J by 6 bases, with 14 bases between them. CDR3 in DNA: TGTGCCAGCAGTTTCTTAACTACCCGGGATGGCTACACCTTC. Translation: CASSFLTTRDGYTF.

This chain links TRBV5-6 with TRBJ2-7; 10 bases fit TRBD1. The germline gives CDR1 SGHDT, CDR2 YYEEEE. The CDR3 consists of 14 residues. V was clipped by 2 bases and J by 7 bases; unmatched bases: 6. CDR3 protein: CASSFGTGVGEQYF. DNA for the CDR3: TGTGCCAGCAGCTTCGGGACAGGGGTGGGGGAGCAGTACTTC.

The chain's CDR3 is CASSLDIRGLSGNTIYF. The CDR3 bases are TGCGCCAGCAGCTTGGACATACGGGGACTTTCTGGAAACACCATATATTTT. This sequence joins TRBV5-1 and TRBJ1-3; D is possibly TRBD1 (5 bases). Germline assignment: CDR1 SGHRS and CDR2 YFSETQ. CDR3 length equals 17 residues. The V and J ends lost 0 bases and 1 base respectively, with 14 bases between them.

The chain couples TRBV3-1 to TRBJ2-5; 8 nucleotides align to TRBD2. This CDR3 is built from 14 residues. Trimming cost V 0 bases and J 9 bases; bases outside gene matches: 6. The V gene's germline CDR1 is LGHDT and CDR2 YNNKEL (reference sequence). This chain's CDR3 is CASSQDPGGEAQYF. CDR3 coding DNA: TGTGCCAGCAGCCAAGATCCGGGGGGGGAGGCCCAGTACTTC.

The rearrangement joins TRBV9 to TRBJ2-7, with TRBD2 matching 7 bases. This CDR3 spans 15 amino acids. V trimming: 0 bases; J trimming: 0 bases; junction bases outside the gene matches: 3. Germline CDR1 SGDLS, CDR2 YYNGEE. CDR3 in amino acids: CASSVGGGLSYEQYF. CDR3 DNA: TGTGCCAGCAGCGTAGGCGGGGGTCTCTCCTACGAGCAGTACTTC.